This T cell receptor (beta chain) was sequenced during a study of T cell responses to AZD1222 COVID-19 vaccine. Study-level results: There were vaccine-associated CD4 TCRs across spike, dominant at 160-218 and 743-854.

Concerning this clone: As yet, its antigen is unknown.

The assay was immunoSEQ multiplex PCR, and TCRdb's table has in-frame clones only and misses some. The data hold roughly 100,000 clones, with roughly 87% observed a single time. CDR1 is SEHNR, CDR2 FQNEAQ, per germline (reference sequence). The CDR3 loop spans 16 amino acids. Trimming pared 5 bases from V and 2 bases from J, leaving 19 bases between. This specimen was peripheral blood, taken on day 0 of AZD1222 vaccination. V is TRBV7-9 and J is TRBJ2-7; D might be TRBD1 or TRBD2, each matching 6 bases. The sequence came from an adult in good health. DNA for the CDR3: TGTGCCAGCAGCCGAACCTGGGGGGCCGAAGCCTACGAGCAGTACTTC. It translates to CASSRTWGAEAYEQYF. Full variable domain (outside the CDR3, taken from reference TRBV7-9 and TRBJ2-7): DTGVSQNPRHKITKRGQNVTFRCDPISEHNRLYWYRQTLGQGPEFLTYFQNEAQLEKSRLLSDRFSAERPKGSFSTLEIQRTEQGDSAMYLCASSRTWGAEAYEQYFGPGTRLTVT.